This T cell receptor beta chain derives from a study of vaccination and CD4 T cells after COVID-19. Across the study: Blood was drawn a median roughly 68 days post second dose, range 14 to 241.

Regarding this clonotype: The antigen remains unidentified.

General study points: In median terms, SARS-CoV-2-reactive clonotypes went from approximately 23 to 38, a nonsignificant rise.

V was pared by 9 bases and J by 6 bases, with 9 bases of the junction left unmatched. This CDR3 spans 15 amino acids. Germline assignment: CDR1 SGHTA and CDR2 FQGNSA. Documented treatment: roughly ten-day PBMC culture with coronavirus spike peptide pools or control peptides (ViraFEST assay). One should note that the unexposed donor's CD4+ T cells were collected before the COVID-19 pandemic (2011-2018). Negative selection yielded CD4+ T cells from day-10 cultures. The Oncomine TCR Beta short-read assay sequenced DNA from cultured CD4+ T cells. After culture, CD4+ T cells served as the source for genomic DNA extraction. TCRdb redid the calling of the PCR reads with MiXCR, one entry per CDR3 protein. The sample holds about 6,600 distinct CDR3 sequences, about 50% seen once.

The chain joins TRBV7-2 to TRBJ1-6; TRBD1 matches 9 bases. Sequencing used CD4+ T cells from blood, cultured in vitro. The receptor was derived from a human donor in good health. The DNA for the CDR3 is TGTGCCAGTAGTTCCGGGACAGGGTCTAATTCACCCCTCCACTTT. This gives the protein CASSSGTGSNSPLHF.